The clone carrying this TCR beta chain was counted between two and nine times. Its cognate antigen is unknown. The entry originates in a study of identical twins. Germline lookup yields CDR1 ENHRY and CDR2 SYGVKD. This CDR3 region has 13 residues. Trimming shortened V by 6 bases and J by 0 bases, and 8 bases separated the two germline ends. Findings and limits, study-wide: Excess twin sharing in beta out-of-frame sequences was weaker. High-abundance cord blood beta clonotypes had fewer insertions; memory repertoires showed none. Modelling underestimated the level of out-of-frame TCR alpha sharing observed in monozygotic twins.

cDNA molecules carried unique molecular identifiers, and template switching added a universal primer site. TCRdb analysed the 5' RACE reads with MiXCR anew, one entry per CDR3 protein. The data contain some 1,600,000 distinct CDR3 sequences, less than 40% of them seen just once; the ten biggest clones take up about 0.3%. Sample: cord blood. The source of this sequence is a newborn girl in good health. The rearrangement joins TRBV10-3 to TRBJ1-1; D is unclear. CDR3 nucleotide sequence: TGTGCCATCAGCGGGCCGATGAACACTGAAGCTTTCTTT. Amino acid sequence: CAISGPMNTEAFF.